This T cell receptor beta chain was observed in a study of blood T cell repertoires in COVID-19. Study as a whole: In each case, the material was cDNA or gDNA derived from T cells, B-cell-depleted T cells, or PBMCs.

Sequencing was performed with immunoSEQ multiplex PCR; in TCRdb, only in-frame clones are kept and a portion is missing. The repertoire consists of 120,000 to 150,000 clones, with 70% to 90% occurring once and the leading ten covering roughly 2.6%. There are 14 residues in the CDR3. V lost 0 bases and J lost 4, with 10 bases in between. Germline V lookup: CDR1 GTSNPN, CDR2 SVGIG (reference sequence). The sample was peripheral blood. The TCR was taken from a human donor with acute or convalescent COVID-19. The donor label of this sample is uncertain. V and J are TRBV30 and TRBJ1-3; no definite D call. The DNA of the CDR3 is TGTGCCTGGAGTGTGGAGGGTGCGGGAAACACCATATATTTT. This encodes CAWSVEGAGNTIYF.